This TCR beta chain was sequenced in a study of long-term antiretroviral therapy in people with HIV. Study observations and caveats: Post-ART samples showed increased diversity that remained below transplant donor control levels. Regardless of time point, clones expanded before ART dominated the repertoire. The study found narrower CDR3 length ranges in HIV repertoires than in controls.

Worth noting for this clone: Its antigen is unknown.

Sequencing used immunoSEQ v3.0 at survey level. For each individual sample, sequencing targeted about 40,000-55,000 T-cell genomes. TCRdb's copy holds only in-frame clones and misses some; the assay was immunoSEQ multiplex PCR. Among around 16,000 clones listed, around 85% were seen once. V lost 0 bases and J lost 7, with 18 bases in between. The germline V gene encodes CDR1 KGHSH and CDR2 LQKENI. The CDR3 consists of 16 residues. Material: unsorted PBMCs, obtained just before starting antiretroviral therapy. This sequence originates from a middle-aged man with HIV. The chain links TRBV18 to TRBJ1-2, with D tentatively TRBD1 (6 bases). The CDR3 DNA reads as TGTGCCAGCTCACCACCTTACGCAGCGGGGGCGACTGGCTACACCTTC. Translated, it gives CASSPPYAAGATGYTF.